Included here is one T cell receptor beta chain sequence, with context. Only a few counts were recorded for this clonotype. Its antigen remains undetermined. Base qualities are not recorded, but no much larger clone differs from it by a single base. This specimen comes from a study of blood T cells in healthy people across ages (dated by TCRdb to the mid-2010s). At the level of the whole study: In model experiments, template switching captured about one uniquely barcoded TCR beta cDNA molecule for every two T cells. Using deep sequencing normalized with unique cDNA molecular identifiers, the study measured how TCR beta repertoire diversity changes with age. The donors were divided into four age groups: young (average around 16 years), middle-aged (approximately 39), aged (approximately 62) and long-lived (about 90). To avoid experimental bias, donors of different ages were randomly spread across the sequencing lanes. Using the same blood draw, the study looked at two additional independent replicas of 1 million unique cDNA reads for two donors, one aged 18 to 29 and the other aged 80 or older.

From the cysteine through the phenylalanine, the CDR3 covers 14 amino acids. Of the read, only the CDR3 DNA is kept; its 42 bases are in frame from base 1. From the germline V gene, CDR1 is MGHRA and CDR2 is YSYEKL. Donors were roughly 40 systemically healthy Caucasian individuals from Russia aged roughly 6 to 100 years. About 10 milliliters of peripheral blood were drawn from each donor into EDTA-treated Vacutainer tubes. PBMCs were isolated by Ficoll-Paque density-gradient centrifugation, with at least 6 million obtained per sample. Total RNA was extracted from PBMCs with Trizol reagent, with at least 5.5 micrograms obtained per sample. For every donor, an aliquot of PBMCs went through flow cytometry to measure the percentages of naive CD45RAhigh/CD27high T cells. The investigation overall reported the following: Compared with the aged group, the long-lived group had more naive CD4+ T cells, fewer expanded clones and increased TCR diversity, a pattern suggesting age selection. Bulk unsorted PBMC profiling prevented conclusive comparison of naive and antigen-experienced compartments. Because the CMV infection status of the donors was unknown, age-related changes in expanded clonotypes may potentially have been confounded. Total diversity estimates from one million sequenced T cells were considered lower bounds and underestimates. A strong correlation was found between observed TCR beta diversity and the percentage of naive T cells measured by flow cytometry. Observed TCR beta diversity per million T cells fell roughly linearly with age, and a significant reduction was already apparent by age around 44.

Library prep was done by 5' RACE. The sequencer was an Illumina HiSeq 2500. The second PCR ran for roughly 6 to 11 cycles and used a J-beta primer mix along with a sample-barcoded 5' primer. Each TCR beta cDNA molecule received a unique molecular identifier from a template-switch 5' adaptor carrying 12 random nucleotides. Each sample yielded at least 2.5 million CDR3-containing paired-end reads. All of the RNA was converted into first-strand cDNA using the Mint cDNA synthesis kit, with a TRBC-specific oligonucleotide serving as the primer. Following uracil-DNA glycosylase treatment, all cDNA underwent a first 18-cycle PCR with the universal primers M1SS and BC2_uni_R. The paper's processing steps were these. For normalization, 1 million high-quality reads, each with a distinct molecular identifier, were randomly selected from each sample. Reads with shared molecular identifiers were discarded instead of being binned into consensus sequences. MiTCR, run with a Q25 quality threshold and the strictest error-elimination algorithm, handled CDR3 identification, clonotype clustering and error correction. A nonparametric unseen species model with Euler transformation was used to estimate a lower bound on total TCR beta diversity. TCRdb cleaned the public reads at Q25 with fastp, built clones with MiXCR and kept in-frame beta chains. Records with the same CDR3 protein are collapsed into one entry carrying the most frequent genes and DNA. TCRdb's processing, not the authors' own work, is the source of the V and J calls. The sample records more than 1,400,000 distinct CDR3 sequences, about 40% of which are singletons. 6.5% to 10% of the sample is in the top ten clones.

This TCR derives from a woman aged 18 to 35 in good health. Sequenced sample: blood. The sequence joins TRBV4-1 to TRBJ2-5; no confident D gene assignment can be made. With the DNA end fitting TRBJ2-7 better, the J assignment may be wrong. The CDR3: CASSQEAVLDEQYF. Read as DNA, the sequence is TGCGCCAGCAGCCAAGAGGCCGTACTGGACGAGCAGTACTTC.